This T cell receptor (beta chain) was sequenced for a study of response to subunit inactivated influenza vaccine. This clonotype showed up many times. What it recognizes is unknown. Germline and junction disagree at one end, which may indicate a read error. TCRdb used MiXCR to reprocess the RT-PCR reads, holding one entry per CDR3 protein. The sample lists around 470,000 distinct CDR3 sequences; approximately 7.8% were seen once. The study, taken as a whole, reports: Researchers suggested that each seasonal influenza vaccination recruits few new T cells.

The CDR3 has 13 residues. Germline V gene lookup returns CDR1 DFQATT and CDR2 SNEGSKA (reference sequence). The sequenced sample was PBMCs from blood, obtained roughly 24 months after vaccination. The rearrangement uses TRBV20-1 and TRBJ2-2; D is tentatively TRBD1 or TRBD2 (7 bases each). The TCR was taken from a man in his fifties or sixties who received an inactivated influenza vaccine. CDR3: CSAQGGNPGELFF. For the CDR3, the DNA is TGCAGTGCTCAGGGGGGGAACCCCGGGGAGCTGTTTTTT.